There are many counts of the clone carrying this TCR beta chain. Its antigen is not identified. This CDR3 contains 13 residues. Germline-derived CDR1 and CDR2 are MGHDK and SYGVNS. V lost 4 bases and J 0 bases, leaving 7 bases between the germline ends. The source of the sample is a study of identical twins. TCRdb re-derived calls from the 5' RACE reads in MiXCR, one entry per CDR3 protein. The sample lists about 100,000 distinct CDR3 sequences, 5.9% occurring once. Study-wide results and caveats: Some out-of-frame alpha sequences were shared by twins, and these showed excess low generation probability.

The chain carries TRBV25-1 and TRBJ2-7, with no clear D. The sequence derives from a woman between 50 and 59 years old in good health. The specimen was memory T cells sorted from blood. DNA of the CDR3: TGTGCCAGCAGTGTTACAGACTCCTACGAGCAGTACGTC. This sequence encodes CASSVTDSYEQYV.